This T cell receptor beta chain was observed in a study of T cell responses to AZD1222 COVID-19 vaccine. Study-level results: Without day 14 samples, only post-peak T cell repertoires were studied. The donor group comprised mostly white British people and more females; the analysis possibly underestimated clonal diversity.

The repertoire was sequenced with immunoSEQ multiplex PCR; TCRdb's copy has only in-frame clones and lacks some. This sample has 130,000 to 150,000 clones; approximately 90% occur once, and the top ten carry roughly 3.8%. Comments on this clone: Its specificity is unknown.

Looked up from germline, CDR1 is GTSNPN and CDR2 is SVGIG (reference sequence). The CDR3 length is 13 residues. The germline V and J ends were trimmed by 3 bases and 3 bases, with 9 bases remaining between them. This receptor was identified in an adult who received the AZD1222 COVID-19 vaccine. The source was peripheral blood, collected 28 days after the second AZD1222 dose. The chain combines TRBV30 with TRBJ1-5; the D gene is possibly TRBD1 (5 bases). CDR3 bases: TGTGCCTGGAGGGGGGGTGTCAATCAGCCCCAGCATTTT. Its translation is CAWRGGVNQPQHF.